This T cell receptor (beta chain) is from a study of graft-versus-host responses after intestinal transplantation. Across the study: Multivisceral, liver-intestinal, or isolated intestinal transplants were given to recipients. Induction using anti-thymocyte globulin, followed by tacrolimus and steroids for two to three years, was given to all recipients. Study findings and constraints: Graft-versus-host to host-versus-graft clonal ratios in allografts were high in patients with graft-donor T cell macrochimerism. GvH clones occurred in recipient marrow; some first appeared in ileum or blood.

This CDR3 has 15 residues. The ends lost 5 bases at V and 0 bases at J; junction bases unmatched: 3. Germline V gives CDR1 SNHLY, CDR2 FYNNEI. A note on this clone: Its target is not known.

Clones were read by immunoSEQ multiplex PCR, and TCRdb kept only the in-frame ones, dropping some. The repertoire includes tens of thousands of clones, roughly nine tenths of them detected once, and 2% to 3% sits in the top ten. Here the sequenced sample was unstimulated CD8+ T cells sorted from spleen or lymph node cells, taken before intestinal transplant. The receptor's source is a human donor who received an intestinal transplant. The chain uses TRBV2 and TRBJ1-4; 7 bases map to TRBD1. DNA for the CDR3: TGTGCCAGCAGTCTTACAGGGGCAACTAATGAAAAACTGTTTTTT. As protein: CASSLTGATNEKLFF.